A selection of T cell receptor beta chains follows, all from one sample in a study of OX40 agonist ivuxolimab in advanced cancers. Assay used: immunoSEQ multiplex PCR; TCRdb lists only in-frame clones, some missing. In the table there are 90,000 to 95,000 clones, 80% to 90% of which are singletons. Here the sequenced sample was CD4+ or CD8+ T cells sorted from blood, taken in a trial of the OX40 agonist ivuxolimab. The receptor set was obtained from an adult with an advanced solid tumor such as melanoma, head and neck, liver or kidney cancer. Each CDR3 is given with its conserved first and last residue. Fields, in order: V gene, D gene, J gene, CDR3 protein, CDR3 DNA. D genes are given only for firm matches.

TRBV6-1	TRBD1	TRBJ1-1	CASIQGENTEAFF	TGTGCCAGCATACAGGGGGAGAACACTGAAGCTTTCTTT
TRBV20-1	.	TRBJ2-7	CSFQAPLEQYF	TGCAGTTTTCAGGCTCCCCTCGAGCAGTACTTC
TRBV7-8	TRBD2	TRBJ2-1	CASSKQRLAGGPWGYNEQFF	TGTGCCAGCAGCAAACAAAGACTAGCGGGAGGGCCCTGGGGCTACAATGAGCAGTTCTTC
TRBV7-7	.	TRBJ2-5	CASSTGHAEETQYF	TGTGCCAGCAGCACAGGACATGCAGAGGAGACCCAGTACTTC
TRBV5-3	.	TRBJ1-5	CARSLRLPQHF	TGTGCCAGAAGCTTGCGACTGCCCCAGCATTTT
TRBV5-4	.	TRBJ2-7	CASSFFSRPYEQYF	TGTGCCAGCAGCTTCTTTTCTCGGCCCTACGAGCAGTACTTC
TRBV14	.	TRBJ2-7	CASSQFQGQNEQYF	TGTGCCAGCAGCCAATTCCAGGGTCAAAACGAGCAGTACTTC
TRBV5-1	.	TRBJ2-1	CASSSLTGVSYNEQFF	TGCGCCAGCAGTTCCCTAACGGGAGTGTCCTACAATGAGCAGTTCTTC
TRBV28	TRBD1	TRBJ2-7	CASRTTGSYEQYF	TGTGCCAGCAGAACGACAGGGTCCTACGAGCAGTACTTC
TRBV5-5	.	TRBJ1-2	CASSLGQVYGYTF	TGTGCCAGCAGCTTAGGTCAAGTCTATGGCTACACCTTC